These T cell receptor beta chains were read from a single sample in a study of cytomegalovirus exposure and HLA in healthy donors. TCRdb keeps only in-frame clones here, not all; method: immunoSEQ multiplex PCR. Here the sample spans over 150,000 clones, 77% being singletons. Sequenced sample: PBMCs. All receptors come from a woman aged 60-75 years in good health and CMV-seropositive. Each CDR3 is given with its conserved first and last residue. The order of the fields is D gene, clone size, CDR3 length, V gene, J gene, CDR3 protein, CDR3 DNA. The D gene is left open where the match is weak. A clone size is listed for some rows: how often the clone was seen (once, few, many), or a class if it is expanded.

TRBD1	.	14	TRBV5-1	TRBJ2-5	CASSFGTGEETQYF	TGCGCCAGCAGCTTCGGGACAGGGGAAGAGACCCAGTACTTC
TRBD1	.	14	TRBV11-2	TRBJ1-2	CASSTGTGVYGYTF	TGTGCCAGCAGCACCGGGACAGGGGTCTATGGCTACACCTTC
.	few	15	TRBV7-3	TRBJ1-3	CASSLVPGSGNTIYF	TGTGCCAGCAGCTTAGTACCGGGTTCTGGAAACACCATATATTTT
TRBD2	few	15	TRBV28	TRBJ2-7	CASSITSVLTYEQYF	TGTGCCAGCAGTATAACTAGCGTTTTAACCTACGAGCAGTACTTC
.	.	14	TRBV6-5	TRBJ1-1	CASSYRRRNTEAFF	TGTGCCAGCAGTTACCGGCGGAGGAACACTGAAGCTTTCTTT
.	.	17	TRBV29-1	TRBJ2-5	CSVRQFWATGGKEAQYF	TGCAGCGTCCGACAATTTTGGGCAACAGGCGGAAAAGAGGCCCAGTACTTC
.	.	14	TRBV6-1	TRBJ1-4	CASSGGGTNEKLFF	TGTGCCAGCAGTGGCGGGGGGACTAATGAAAAACTGTTTTTT
.	few	15	TRBV4-1	TRBJ2-6	CASSQQLSGANGLTF	TGCGCCAGCAGCCAACAGCTCTCTGGGGCCAACGGCCTGACTTTC
.	.	14	TRBV10-3	TRBJ1-5	CATRDQGSNQPQHF	TGTGCCACCAGAGACCAGGGAAGCAATCAGCCCCAGCATTTT
.	.	17	TRBV7-2	TRBJ1-5	CASSFASNRLSNQPQHF	TGTGCCAGCAGCTTTGCCAGTAACCGCCTTAGCAATCAGCCCCAGCATTTT
.	.	13	TRBV4-3	TRBJ1-2	CASSQRQYLGYTF	TGCGCCAGCAGCCAGAGACAGTATTTGGGCTACACCTTC
.	.	10	TRBV6-5	TRBJ1-2	CASAGYGYTF	TGTGCCAGCGCAGGGTACGGCTACACCTTC
TRBD2	.	13	TRBV5-6	TRBJ2-4	CASSLGGGNSQYF	TGTGCCAGCAGCTTGGGGGGGGGAAACAGTCAGTACTTC
.	.	14	TRBV5-8	TRBJ2-2	CASSLVRNTGELFF	TGTGCCAGCAGCTTGGTCCGGAACACCGGGGAGCTGTTTTTT
TRBD1	.	14	TRBV5-4	TRBJ1-2	CASSPRTGVNGYTF	TGTGCCAGCAGCCCTCGGACAGGGGTGAATGGCTACACCTTC
.	many	13	TRBV7-8	TRBJ2-7	CASSREGTYEQYF	TGTGCCAGCAGCCGCGAGGGGACTTACGAGCAGTACTTC
.	few	14	TRBV7-7	TRBJ2-7	CASSSRDNPYEQYF	TGTGCTAGCAGCTCCCGGGACAATCCCTACGAGCAGTACTTC
TRBD1	.	15	TRBV29-1	TRBJ1-1	CSARPTTGFATEAFF	TGCAGCGCCCGCCCTACGACAGGGTTTGCCACTGAAGCTTTCTTT
.	.	15	TRBV21-1	TRBJ2-7	CASSKVQLAEYEQYF	TGTGCCAGCAGCAAAGTTCAACTAGCGGAGTACGAGCAGTACTTC
.	.	17	TRBV9	TRBJ2-3	CASTPVVTGTSTDTQYF	TGTGCCAGCACCCCCGTCGTAACGGGGACTAGCACAGATACGCAGTATTTT
TRBD1	.	14	TRBV5-1	TRBJ1-4	CASAPGQANEKLFF	TGCGCCAGCGCCCCGGGACAGGCAAATGAAAAACTGTTTTTT
TRBD1	once	14	TRBV5-6	TRBJ2-7	CASSLGTGVYEQYF	TGTGCCAGCAGCTTGGGGACAGGGGTCTACGAGCAGTACTTC
.	.	12	TRBV28	TRBJ1-1	CASSSLPVEAFF	TGTGCCAGCAGTTCCCTCCCTGTGGAAGCTTTCTTT
TRBD2	.	17	TRBV5-1	TRBJ2-7	CASSDPGTSGSSYEQYF	TGCGCCAGCAGCGACCCCGGGACTAGCGGGAGTTCCTACGAGCAGTACTTC
TRBD2	.	17	TRBV9	TRBJ2-2	CASSLTSGGANTGELFF	TGTGCCAGCAGCCTAACTAGCGGGGGCGCGAACACCGGGGAGCTGTTTTTT
.	few	16	TRBV5-8	TRBJ1-1	CATRRAESIMNTEAFF	TGTGCCACCCGGCGGGCTGAGAGTATTATGAACACTGAAGCTTTCTTT
TRBD2	.	15	TRBV28	TRBJ2-1	CASNRHSGSGNEQFF	TGTGCCAGCAACCGGCACAGCGGGAGTGGGAATGAGCAGTTCTTC
.	.	16	TRBV18	TRBJ1-4	CASSRYSRELNEKLFF	TGTGCCAGCTCACGGTACAGCAGGGAACTTAATGAAAAACTGTTTTTT
TRBD2	once	16	TRBV18	TRBJ2-3	CASSPEAGGVHGTQYF	TGTGCCAGCTCACCCGAAGCGGGAGGGGTGCACGGGACGCAGTATTTT
.	.	15	TRBV7-2	TRBJ1-1	CASSLGGRVDTEAFF	TGTGCCAGCAGCTTAGGAGGCAGGGTGGACACTGAAGCTTTCTTT
.	.	14	TRBV4-2	TRBJ2-3	CASSQDGSTDTQYF	TGTGCCAGCAGCCAAGATGGGAGTACAGATACGCAGTATTTT
.	once	16	TRBV7-8	TRBJ1-5	CASSLAGGSINQPQHF	TGTGCCAGCAGCTTAGCCGGAGGGAGTATCAATCAGCCCCAGCATTTT
TRBD2	.	13	TRBV27	TRBJ2-1	CASTRTSGNEQFF	TGTGCCAGCACGCGGACTAGCGGGAACGAGCAGTTCTTC
TRBD1	.	14	TRBV5-1	TRBJ1-2	CASSLGQGDYGYTF	TGCGCCAGCAGCTTAGGTCAGGGGGACTATGGCTACACCTTC
.	.	15	TRBV9	TRBJ2-6	CARGIWDSGANGLTF	TGTGCCCGGGGGATCTGGGACTCTGGGGCCAACGGCCTGACTTTC
.	few	15	TRBV7-8	TRBJ1-4	CASSPQGIGREKLFF	TGTGCCAGCAGCCCACAGGGTATAGGGCGTGAAAAACTGTTTTTT
.	.	15	TRBV11-3	TRBJ2-5	CASSPRGVHPKTQYF	TGTGCCAGCAGCCCTAGGGGCGTACACCCAAAGACCCAGTACTTC
TRBD2	.	17	TRBV5-1	TRBJ2-3	CASSLVSGRLGTDTQYF	TGCGCCAGCAGCTTGGTTAGCGGGAGACTCGGCACAGATACGCAGTATTTT
.	.	12	TRBV7-2	TRBJ2-1	CASTPGVGEQFF	TGTGCCAGCACCCCCGGGGTTGGGGAGCAGTTCTTC
.	.	11	TRBV2	TRBJ2-7	CASTPRYEQYF	TGTGCCAGCACCCCTCGTTACGAGCAGTACTTC
TRBD2	.	14	TRBV18	TRBJ2-1	CASSPGTSMDEQFF	TGTGCCAGCTCACCCGGGACTAGCATGGATGAGCAGTTCTTC
.	.	13	TRBV6-6	TRBJ2-5	CASSAGTQETQYF	TGTGCCAGCAGCGCGGGGACGCAAGAGACCCAGTACTTC
.	.	14	TRBV5-5	TRBJ2-2	CASSLVADTGELFF	TGTGCCAGCAGCTTGGTAGCAGACACCGGGGAGCTGTTTTTT
.	.	14	TRBV10-3	TRBJ1-6	CAIKFDSYNSPLHF	TGTGCCATCAAGTTTGACAGCTATAATTCACCCCTCCACTTT
.	.	20	TRBV21-1	TRBJ2-7	CASIANMTGEYPFRNYEQYF	TGTGCCAGCATAGCAAACATGACAGGGGAATACCCTTTCCGTAACTACGAGCAGTACTTC
.	.	15	TRBV5-4	TRBJ2-7	CASRDQGLSSYEQYF	TGTGCCAGCAGAGACCAGGGGCTCAGCTCCTACGAGCAGTACTTC
TRBD1	.	14	TRBV5-4	TRBJ2-5	CASSRDRVQETQYF	TGTGCCAGCAGCCGGGACAGGGTTCAAGAGACCCAGTACTTC
.	.	12	TRBV7-3	TRBJ2-1	CASSRNSGEQFF	TGTGCCAGCAGCCGCAACAGCGGTGAGCAGTTCTTC
TRBD2	.	14	TRBV29-1	TRBJ2-2	CSVGLAGNTGELFF	TGCAGCGTAGGACTAGCGGGCAACACCGGGGAGCTGTTTTTT
.	once	14	TRBV6-1	TRBJ2-7	CATTKGLSSYEQYF	TGTGCCACCACGAAAGGACTATCCTCCTACGAGCAGTACTTC
.	few	14	TRBV19	TRBJ2-7	CASSSSTGAYEQYF	TGTGCCAGTAGTTCGTCGACAGGTGCCTACGAGCAGTACTTC